One sample yielded the 13 T cell receptor beta chains listed below, sequenced in a study of blood T cell repertoires in COVID-19. Here immunoSEQ multiplex PCR was the method, and the copy in TCRdb shows in-frame clones only, minus some. The data contain about 190,000 clones, about 88% of them singletons. Source material: peripheral blood. The receptors were gathered from a woman aged 40-49 years who had recovered from COVID-19.

The chain's CDR3 is CASSWGHQQETQYF. The CDR3 coding sequence is TGTGCCAGCAGCTGGGGACACCAGCAAGAGACCCAGTACTTC. V is TRBV7-9 and J is TRBJ2-5; D may be TRBD1 (6 bases). Germline V lookup: CDR1 SEHNR, CDR2 FQNEAQ (reference sequence). This CDR3 contains 14 residues. Trimming took 4 bases from V and 2 from J, leaving 11 bases between them.

The rearrangement uses TRBV4-2 and TRBJ2-1; 11 bases match TRBD2. The CDR3 covers 15 residues. V lost 0 bases, J lost 14 bases, and 9 bases stayed unmatched. Germline loops: CDR1 LGHNA, CDR2 YNFKEQ. CDR3 coding DNA: TGTGCCAGCAGCCAAGATGTGGTGACTAGCGGGATAAAGTTCTTC. Its protein product is CASSQDVVTSGIKFF.

The chain combines TRBV27 with TRBJ2-2, with 9 bases aligning to TRBD2. This CDR3 has 15 amino acids. V lost 6 bases and J lost 7; bases outside the gene matches: 9. The germline V gene encodes CDR1 MNHEY and CDR2 SMNVEV (reference sequence). The CDR3 loop reads CASRMRREGIGELFF. The CDR3 DNA follows: TGTGCCAGCAGAATGAGGCGGGAGGGGATCGGGGAGCTGTTTTTT.

This clone was counted a single time. The chain carries TRBV29-1 and TRBJ2-1; 9 bases agree with TRBD2. The CDR3 is 13 amino acids. The germline V gene has CDR1 SQVTM and CDR2 ANQGSEA. The V gene end was trimmed by 2 bases and the J gene end by 10 bases; junction bases not matched to a gene: 6. The CDR3 DNA reads TGCAGCGTTGAAAAGGGACTAGCTGGCGAGCAGTTCTTC. The encoded protein is CSVEKGLAGEQFF.

The rearrangement uses TRBV18 and TRBJ2-3; 9 bases are a match to TRBD2. The CDR3 has 14 residues. CDR1 is KGHSH and CDR2 is LQKENI in the germline V gene. V gave up 3 bases and J gave up 6 bases; unmatched junction bases: 4. In nucleotides, the CDR3 is TGTGCCAGCTCACCTGGGCTAGCGGGGGATACGCAGTATTTT. It is translated as CASSPGLAGDTQYF.

The chain employs TRBV23-1 and TRBJ2-3; 9 bases fit TRBD2. TRBV23-1 counts as an open reading frame of uncertain function. Trimming cost V 0 bases and J 3 bases; bases outside gene matches: 4. The CDR3 runs 16 residues. The CDR3 region has the DNA TGCGCCAGCAGTCAATCGATGCTAGCGGGAACAGATACGCAGTATTTT. Its translation: CASSQSMLAGTDTQYF.

This chain links TRBV4-2 with TRBJ1-6; tentatively, D is TRBD1 (5 bases). The CDR3 contains 16 residues. The V gene's germline CDR1 is LGHNA and CDR2 YNFKEQ. Trimming took 4 bases from V and 0 from J, leaving 10 bases between them. The CDR3: CASSLGPSSYNSPLHF. The CDR3 nucleotides are TGTGCCAGCAGCCTGGGGCCGAGCTCCTATAATTCACCCCTCCACTTT.

This rearrangement joins TRBV19 to TRBJ2-3; D uncertain. With 3 bases removed from V and 2 bases from J, the gap between germline ends came to 12 bases. Germline CDR1 reads LNHDA; CDR2 reads SQIVND (reference sequence). The CDR3 is made up of 15 amino acids. Here the CDR3 DNA reads TGTGCCAGTAGTATTGTTACGGGTGTCACAGATACGCAGTATTTT. This gives the protein CASSIVTGVTDTQYF. Combining the CDR3 with reference TRBV19 and TRBJ2-3 gives the whole variable domain DGGITQSPKYLFRKEGQNVTLSCEQNLNHDAMYWYRQDPGQGLRLIYYSQIVNDFQKGDIAEGYSVSREKKESFPLTVTSAQKNPTAFYLCASSIVTGVTDTQYFGPGTRLTVL.

This clone appeared once. This chain uses TRBV7-3 with TRBJ2-5; D is unclear. The CDR3 contains 12 residues. Trimming removed 8 bases at V and 4 bases at J, with 11 bases between. Germline V lookup: CDR1 SGHTA, CDR2 FQGTGA. The CDR3 region is CASGQSGETQYF. The DNA for the CDR3 is TGTGCCAGCGGCCAGTCGGGAGAGACCCAGTACTTC.

CDR3: CASSGSGTSGSGANVLTF. The CDR3 region has the DNA TGTGCCAGCAGTGGCTCCGGGACTAGCGGCTCTGGGGCCAACGTCCTGACTTTC. The chain joins TRBV6-1 to TRBJ2-6; 11 bases map to TRBD2. CDR1 is MNHNS, CDR2 SASEGT, per germline. The CDR3 is 18 amino acids. V dropped 4 bases and J dropped 0; count of bases not matched to a gene: 5.

J is TRBJ1-5 and V is TRBV10-3, with D perhaps TRBD1 (5 bases). V was clipped by 11 bases and J by 2 bases, with 13 bases between them. The germline CDR1 and CDR2 sequences are ENHRY and SYGVKD. This CDR3 has 13 amino acids. CDR3 nucleotides: TGTGCCTCATGGGGGGAGGGCAATCAGCCCCAGCATTTT. Its translation is CASWGEGNQPQHF.

The chain uses TRBV24-1 and TRBJ2-1; D uncertain. CDR3 length equals 14 residues. Looked up from germline, CDR1 is KGHDR and CDR2 is SFDVKD. Trimming took off 0 bases at V and 7 bases at J, with 9 bases between the two ends. The CDR3 coding sequence is TGTGCCACCAGTGATTTGGGGCCTGGGAATGAGCAGTTCTTC. Its protein product is CATSDLGPGNEQFF.

The V and J genes are TRBV28 and TRBJ2-1; 7 bases match TRBD1. Unmatched junction bases numbered 7, after V lost 4 bases and J lost 10 bases. CDR3 size: 13 residues. The germline V gene encodes CDR1 MDHEN and CDR2 SYDVKM. CDR3 DNA: TGTGCCAGCAGTTCCGGGACAGACTTGGAGCAGTTCTTC. Encoded protein: CASSSGTDLEQFF.